What follows describes a single TCR beta chain. Germline V gene data show CDR1 as SGHDN and CDR2 as FVKESK. V dropped 4 bases and J dropped 0; count of bases not matched to a gene: 7. The CDR3 extends over 16 amino acids. The data are from a study of blood T cell repertoires in COVID-19. In the study overall: Samples representing acute and convalescent COVID-19 were sourced from the United States, Italy and Spain. In each case, the material was cDNA or gDNA derived from T cells, B-cell-depleted T cells, or PBMCs.

Per the original data handling: Counts of nucleated cells, estimated from reference gene primer amplification, were obtained. Some clones are missing from TCRdb's copy, which holds only in-frame ones; the method was immunoSEQ multiplex PCR. That table supplies the V and J calls and clone size; D and trimming were determined from the DNA. The repertoire has about 240,000 clones, around 90% of them found once; the top ten carry about 7.6%. This receptor was identified in a woman aged 70-85 years with active or convalescent COVID-19. The sample comprised peripheral blood. V is TRBV14 and J is TRBJ2-3; TRBD1 matches 7 bases. Written as DNA, the CDR3 is TGTGCCAGCAGCCCAGACAGGGAATGGAGCACAGATACGCAGTATTTT. Residues: CASSPDREWSTDTQYF. The whole variable domain, remainder taken from reference TRBV14 and TRBJ2-3, is EAGVTQFPSHSVIEKGQTVTLRCDPISGHDNLYWYRRVMGKEIKFLLHFVKESKQDESGMPNNRFLAERTGGTYSTLKVQPAELEDSGVYFCASSPDREWSTDTQYFGPGTRLTVL.